What follows is one T cell receptor (beta chain) and its context. Antigen specificity is unknown. A read error may produce the germline difference seen at one junction end. The sample originates from a study of beta chain features in type 1 diabetes. Each sorted fraction was over 95% pure. Study observations and caveats: There was a moderate but significant shortening of TCRB CDR3s in all four CD4+ subsets of Type 1 diabetes patients. There were fewer insertions and more deletions at the VDJ junctions of type 1 diabetes patients.

The sequenced template was cDNA made from the entire isolated RNA. Repertoires were generated with immunoSEQ multiplex PCR, while TCRdb's copy carries only in-frame clones and drops some. The sample holds 150,000 to 200,000 clones, roughly 9% seen once. Sequenced: central memory CD4+ T cells from blood. The TCR comes from a woman between 25 and 40 years old with type 1 diabetes.

The CDR3 DNA follows: TGTGCCAGCAGCCGGGACAGGGTTGAAGAACTGTTTTTT. It codes for CASSRDRVEELFF. The chain carries TRBV6-6 and TRBJ1-4; 9 bases align to TRBD1. The V gene's germline CDR1 is MNHNY and CDR2 SVGAGI (reference sequence). The CDR3 is 13 residues long.